This TCR beta chain emerged from a study of T cell responses to AZD1222 COVID-19 vaccine. This CDR3 contains 15 residues. The germline gives CDR1 KGHSH, CDR2 LQKENI. Trimming took 3 bases from V and 4 from J, leaving 15 bases between them. Profiling relied on immunoSEQ multiplex PCR, and the TCRdb table lists in-frame clones only, not all of them. This sample has about 150,000 clones, with 86% found just once. The gene calls are TRBV18 and TRBJ1-2; D is possibly TRBD1 (5 bases). The source was peripheral blood, collected on day 0 of MenACWY control vaccination. This receptor was taken from an adult in good health. This CDR3 reads CASSPQPQAGYGYTF. In DNA form, the CDR3 reads TGTGCCAGCTCACCCCAACCACAGGCAGGCTATGGCTACACCTTC.